A selection of T cell receptor beta chains follows, all from one sample in a study of T cell responses to AZD1222 COVID-19 vaccine. The assay was immunoSEQ multiplex PCR, and TCRdb's table has in-frame clones only and misses some. The table lists about 220,000 clones, about 93% of them singletons, with approximately 1% in the top ten. The starting material was peripheral blood, obtained on day 0 of MenACWY control vaccination. The receptors derive from an adult in good health. Both conserved end residues are part of each CDR3. The D gene is left open where the match is weak. Clone size appears in some rows only: once, few, many, or a class for an expanded clone.

TRBJ1-1	TRBV7-9	-	-	12	TGTGCCAGCAGCCGCCGCGGCACTGAAGCTTTCTTT	CASSRRGTEAFF
TRBJ1-2	TRBV14	-	-	12	TGTGCCAGCAACCTCCCTGTCTATGGCTACACCTTC	CASNLPVYGYTF
TRBJ1-4	TRBV5-1	-	-	14	TGCGCCAGCAGCTTGGACGGACCGAGTGAAAAACTGTTTTTT	CASSLDGPSEKLFF
TRBJ2-3	TRBV7-2	-	-	16	TGTGCCAGCAGACGGGCGGGGACACTTAGCACAGATACGCAGTATTTT	CASRRAGTLSTDTQYF
TRBJ2-1	TRBV4-2	-	-	17	TGTGCCAGCAGCCAAGTTTTCGTGGCAGTTTCCTACAATGAGCAGTTCTTC	CASSQVFVAVSYNEQFF
TRBJ2-7	TRBV27	-	-	13	TGTGCCAGCCGACTTGGGCAGTCCTACGAGCAGTACTTC	CASRLGQSYEQYF
TRBJ2-1	TRBV27	-	-	19	TGTGCCAGCAGTTTACACCTCAGGATTTGGGGCCCTAACTACAATGAGCAGTTCTTC	CASSLHLRIWGPNYNEQFF
TRBJ1-2	TRBV27	TRBD1	-	13	TGTGCCAGCAGTTCGACAGGGATAGGGGGCTACACCTTC	CASSSTGIGGYTF
TRBJ2-7	TRBV30	-	once	12	TGTGCCAGTTCTTATACAGCTTACGAGCAGTACTTC	CASSYTAYEQYF
TRBJ1-5	TRBV12-3/TRBV12-4	-	-	13	TGTGCCAGCAGTTTATTGTTAAATCAGCCCCAGCATTTT	CASSLLLNQPQHF
TRBJ2-2	TRBV28	-	once	16	TGTGCCAGCAGTGTATCCCACGGGGTACGGGCCGGGGAGCTGTTTTTT	CASSVSHGVRAGELFF
TRBJ1-2	TRBV3-1/TRBV3-2	-	once	12	TGTGCCAGCAGCCAATCCGCTTGGGGCTACACCTTC	CASSQSAWGYTF
TRBJ1-1	TRBV19	-	-	14	TGTGCCAGTAGTATGGTCAGGGCGGTGCCTGAAGCTTTCTTT	CASSMVRAVPEAFF
TRBJ2-2	TRBV27	TRBD2	-	14	TGTGCCAGCTTCCCGGCGGGGGGCACCGGGGAGCTGTTTTTT	CASFPAGGTGELFF
TRBJ2-1	TRBV6-4	-	-	10	TGTGCCAGACACTCCAATGAGCAGTTCTTC	CARHSNEQFF
TRBJ1-6	TRBV29-1	TRBD1	-	14	TGCAGCGTCCGCCGGACAGGGCGAAATTCACCCCTCCACTTT	CSVRRTGRNSPLHF
TRBJ2-2	TRBV7-3	-	-	14	TGTGCCAGCAGCTTATCTGCCAGCCCCGGGGAGCTGTTTTTT	CASSLSASPGELFF
TRBJ2-1	TRBV6-5	-	-	11	TGTGCCAGCGCAGGGATTCGCCACCTGTTCTTC	CASAGIRHLFF
TRBJ1-1	TRBV7-9	-	-	13	TGTGCCAGCAGCTTTCCAATGAACACTGAAGCTTTCTTT	CASSFPMNTEAFF
TRBJ2-1	TRBV4-2	TRBD2	-	18	TGTGCCAGCAGCCAGGGCACTAGCGGGGGCCATTCTCTAAATGAGCAGTTCTTC	CASSQGTSGGHSLNEQFF
TRBJ1-1	TRBV5-5	-	-	15	TGTGCCAGCAGCTTGAGATGGCAGGGGAACACTGAAGCTTTCTTT	CASSLRWQGNTEAFF
TRBJ2-7	TRBV18	TRBD1	-	17	TGTGCCAGCTCACCACTAAGGACAGGGGGCTCGACGTACGAGCAGTACTTC	CASSPLRTGGSTYEQYF
TRBJ2-1	TRBV20-1	TRBD2	-	15	TGCAGTGCTAGTTCTGGCGGGGGGGCGGACAATGAGCAGTTCTTC	CSASSGGGADNEQFF
TRBJ2-6	TRBV23-1	TRBD1	-	17	TGCGCCAGCAGTCAATCGACAGGGCCCTCTGGGGCCAACGTCCTGACTTTC	CASSQSTGPSGANVLTF
TRBJ1-1	TRBV5-1	TRBD1	-	16	TGCGCCAGCAGCTTTAGACAGGGAGTAAAAAGTACTGAAGCTTTCTTT	CASSFRQGVKSTEAFF
TRBJ1-4	TRBV5-5	TRBD1	-	17	TGTGCCAGCAGCTCCCGGGACAGGGTTTTGCTGAGTGAAAAACTGTTTTTT	CASSSRDRVLLSEKLFF
TRBJ1-2	TRBV6-5	TRBD1	-	14	TGTGCCAGCAGGCCTCCCGGGACAGGGGTTGGCTACACCTTC	CASRPPGTGVGYTF
TRBJ2-2	TRBV28	-	-	15	TGTGCCATCAAGACGGGGGCTCAGAACACCGGGGAGCTGTTTTTT	CAIKTGAQNTGELFF
TRBJ2-7	TRBV10-2	-	once	15	TGCGCCAGCAGTGGAGCGGCGGGCGACCTATACGAGCAGTACTTC	CASSGAAGDLYEQYF
TRBJ1-1	TRBV4-3	TRBD1	-	19	TGCGCCAGCAGCCAAGATCCCCAGGGGGGCAACCCCGTGAACACTGAAGCTTTCTTT	CASSQDPQGGNPVNTEAFF
TRBJ2-3	TRBV5-6	-	-	14	TGTGCCAGCAGCCAGTCCATGAAGGGGGATACGCAGTATTTT	CASSQSMKGDTQYF
TRBJ2-1	TRBV12-3/TRBV12-4	-	-	13	TGTGCCAGCAGTTTTGCAGGGGCCCATGAGCAGTTCTTC	CASSFAGAHEQFF
TRBJ2-1	TRBV6-4	TRBD2	-	15	TGTGCCAGCAGTGGCAGCGGGGGGGCCAGGAATGAGCAGTTCTTC	CASSGSGGARNEQFF
TRBJ2-2	TRBV5-1	-	-	15	TGCGCCAGCAGCCCCACTAGGGGGAACACCGGGGAGCTGTTTTTT	CASSPTRGNTGELFF
TRBJ2-3	TRBV5-1	TRBD1	once	15	TGCGCCAGCAGCCCGGGACAGGGGCTCACAGATACGCAGTATTTT	CASSPGQGLTDTQYF
TRBJ1-6	TRBV30	-	-	14	TGTGCCTGGAGTGTAGGGACACTCGCGGTACCCCTCCACTTT	CAWSVGTLAVPLHF
TRBJ1-2	TRBV7-2	TRBD1	-	13	TGTGCCAGCGGAGGACAGGGCAACTATGGCTACACCTTC	CASGGQGNYGYTF
TRBJ2-2	TRBV5-4	-	-	17	TGTGCCAGCAGCCCGCCATCCAGGGGCCCTAACACCGGGGAGCTGTTTTTT	CASSPPSRGPNTGELFF
TRBJ2-7	TRBV7-9	TRBD2	-	15	TGTGCCAGCAGCTTAGTAGGGACTAGGGCGAACGAGCAGTACTTC	CASSLVGTRANEQYF
TRBJ1-5	TRBV27	-	once	15	TGTGCCAGCAGTTATGACAGGACTAGCAATCAGCCCCAGCATTTT	CASSYDRTSNQPQHF
TRBJ1-1	TRBV27	-	-	15	TGTGCCAGCAGTTCCCAAGGAGGCGGTCACACTGAAGCTTTCTTT	CASSSQGGGHTEAFF
TRBJ2-2	TRBV15	-	-	14	TGTGCCACCAGCAGAGATTTTCGGGGAGGGGAGCTGTTTTTT	CATSRDFRGGELFF
TRBJ2-3	TRBV19	-	-	13	TGTGCCAGTAGCACCCAAAAGGGAGATACGCAGTATTTT	CASSTQKGDTQYF
TRBJ2-5	TRBV5-1	-	once	14	TGCGCCAGCAGCTTCAGGGGAGACCTCGGGACCCAGTACTTC	CASSFRGDLGTQYF
TRBJ2-7	TRBV27	TRBD1	-	14	TGTGCCAGCAGTTTTGGGACAGGGACCTACGAGCAGTACTTC	CASSFGTGTYEQYF
TRBJ1-1	TRBV5-1	-	-	13	TGCGCCAGCAATCCATCGGGGAACACTGAAGCTTTCTTT	CASNPSGNTEAFF
TRBJ2-3	TRBV14	TRBD2	-	16	TGTGCCAGCAGCCAAGATTGGAGCGGGGGGGCAGATACGCAGTATTTT	CASSQDWSGGADTQYF
TRBJ2-3	TRBV9	-	-	16	TGTGCCAGCAGCGCCCACCTTGCGGGTGGCACAGATACGCAGTATTTT	CASSAHLAGGTDTQYF
TRBJ1-5	TRBV7-9	-	-	12	TGTGCCAGCAGCTCCGGGACAATTCTCCAGCATTTT	CASSSGTILQHF
TRBJ1-1	TRBV6-5	TRBD1	-	15	TGTGCCAGCAACAGGGGTGGGGGGTTGAACACTGAAGCTTTCTTT	CASNRGGGLNTEAFF
TRBJ1-1	TRBV12-3/TRBV12-4	-	-	13	TGTGCCAGCAGTTTCGGCAGGGCGGGGGAAGCTTTCTTT	CASSFGRAGEAFF
TRBJ1-2	TRBV12-5	-	-	13	TGTGCTAGTGGTTCCTCCGAGCTATATGGCTACACCTTC	CASGSSELYGYTF
TRBJ2-7	TRBV4-3	-	once	13	TGCGCCAGCAGCCAAGAGGCTAATCACGAGCAGTACTTC	CASSQEANHEQYF
TRBJ1-5	TRBV12-3/TRBV12-4	-	-	13	TGTGCCAGCACCATACAGGGTTCGAGGGCCCAGCATTTT	CASTIQGSRAQHF
TRBJ1-4	TRBV7-2	-	-	13	TGTGCCAGCAGTCCACAAGCTAATGAAAAACTGTTTTTT	CASSPQANEKLFF
TRBJ1-1	TRBV13	-	-	16	TGTGCCAGCAGCTTAGGCAGGGGACGGAGGAACACTGAAGCTTTCTTT	CASSLGRGRRNTEAFF